The subject of this entry is one T cell receptor beta chain. The same CDR3 is also encoded by other DNA sequences in this sample. These data belong to a study of blood T cell repertoires in COVID-19. Study-wide background: The origin of the acute and convalescent COVID-19 samples was the United States, Italy and Spain. From T cells, B-cell-depleted T cells, or PBMCs came the material, which was cDNA or gDNA.

In the authors' workflow: Estimated nucleated cell counts came from reference gene primer amplification. Profiled with immunoSEQ multiplex PCR; TCRdb holds only in-frame clones, not every one. The DNA gave D and trimming, while V, J and clone size come from that table. The sample lists about 310,000 clones; around nine tenths were seen once. The sequence was obtained from a man over 45 with active or convalescent COVID-19. Sequencing was carried out using peripheral blood.

The CDR3 sequence is CASSLGRGSTEAFF. The CDR3 DNA follows: TGTGCCAGCAGTTTAGGGCGAGGGAGCACTGAAGCTTTCTTT. The chain joins TRBV27 to TRBJ1-1; D not resolved. V lost 2 bases and J lost 4, with 11 bases in between. The CDR3 is made up of 14 amino acids. Germline V gives CDR1 MNHEY, CDR2 SMNVEV (reference sequence).